This T cell receptor (beta chain) appears in the sequencing data of a study of blood T cell repertoires in COVID-19. As for the study in general: Acute and convalescent COVID-19 samples came from the United States, Italy and Spain.

Trimming cost V 4 bases and J 7 bases; bases outside gene matches: 10. This CDR3 spans 16 amino acids. Germline CDR1 is LNHNV and CDR2 is YYDKDF (reference sequence). The table lists this clone with a count of one. Data came from immunoSEQ multiplex PCR; TCRdb stores just in-frame clones and leaves some out. The sample lists about 230,000 clones, 70% to 85% occurring once. This chain uses TRBV15 with TRBJ2-1, with 10 bases that match TRBD1. The origin of this receptor is a woman aged 35 to 49 who had recovered from COVID-19. Material: peripheral blood. The CDR3 spells CATSKGGQGHRNEQFF. The CDR3 DNA sequence: TGTGCCACCAGCAAGGGGGGACAGGGGCACCGGAATGAGCAGTTCTTC.